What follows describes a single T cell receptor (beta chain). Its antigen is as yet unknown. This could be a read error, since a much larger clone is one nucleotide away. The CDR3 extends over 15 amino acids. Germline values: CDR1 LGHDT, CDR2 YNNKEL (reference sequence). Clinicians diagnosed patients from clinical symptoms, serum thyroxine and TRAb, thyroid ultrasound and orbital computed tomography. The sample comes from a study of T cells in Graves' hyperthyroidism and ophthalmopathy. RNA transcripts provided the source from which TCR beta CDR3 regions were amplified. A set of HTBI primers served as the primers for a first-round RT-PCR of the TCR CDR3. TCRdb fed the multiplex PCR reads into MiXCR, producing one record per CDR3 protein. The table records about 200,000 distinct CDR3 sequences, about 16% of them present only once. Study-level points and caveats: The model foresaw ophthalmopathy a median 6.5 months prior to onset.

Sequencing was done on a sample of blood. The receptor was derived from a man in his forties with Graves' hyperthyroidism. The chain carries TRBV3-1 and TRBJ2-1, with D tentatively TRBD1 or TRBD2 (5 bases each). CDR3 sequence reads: CASSLRGTPINEQSF. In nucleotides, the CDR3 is TGTGCCAGCAGCCTACGAGGGACCCCCATCAATGAGCAGTCCTTC.